The sequence of this T cell receptor beta chain was determined in a study of cytomegalovirus exposure and HLA in healthy donors. Study summary: The roughly 120 validation repertoires, a later analysis reported, used the same platform as the roughly 660 repertoires from the first cohort. General study results and limits: There were a few CMV-associated chains whose specificity for CMV antigens was confirmed in vitro. According to the study, 180 or so TCR beta chains were cytomegalovirus-associated.

TCRdb keeps only in-frame clones here, not all; method: immunoSEQ multiplex PCR. The sample holds tens of thousands of clones; over 85% are singletons and the top ten take nearly 0.7%. Regarding this clone: As yet, its antigen is unknown.

There are 15 residues in the CDR3. The V end was cut by 2 bases, the J end by 3 bases, with 14 bases between. The germline gives CDR1 SGDLS, CDR2 YYNGEE. Sequencing input: PBMCs. This clonotype originated in a woman aged 18-29 years in good health and CMV-seronegative. V gene TRBV9 combines with J gene TRBJ2-5, with D possibly TRBD2 on 5 matching bases. The CDR3 spells CASSVYGLPEETQYF. The CDR3, as DNA: TGTGCCAGCAGCGTCTACGGACTCCCCGAAGAGACCCAGTACTTC.